This T cell receptor beta chain was identified in a study of T cell responses to AZD1222 COVID-19 vaccine. Broader study findings: Nearly half of spike-specific TCRs reportedly go after variant regions that carry no mutations.

From germline, CDR1 is LNHDA and CDR2 SQIVND (reference sequence). V gave up 7 bases and J gave up 5 bases; unmatched junction bases: 8. CDR3 size: 15 residues. Clones were sequenced by immunoSEQ multiplex PCR, and TCRdb holds only the in-frame ones, with some missing. The sample comprises roughly 70,000 clones, 85% of which are singletons, and about a fifth rests with the top ten. Notes on this clone: Its cognate antigen is unknown.

This sequence originates from an adult in good health. This sample comprised peripheral blood, obtained on day 0 of AZD1222 vaccination. The chain is built from TRBV19 and TRBJ1-2; 12 nucleotides line up with TRBD1. CDR3 in amino acids: CASIEGTGGVYGYTF. CDR3 nucleotide sequence: TGTGCCAGTATCGAGGGGACAGGGGGCGTATATGGCTACACCTTC.